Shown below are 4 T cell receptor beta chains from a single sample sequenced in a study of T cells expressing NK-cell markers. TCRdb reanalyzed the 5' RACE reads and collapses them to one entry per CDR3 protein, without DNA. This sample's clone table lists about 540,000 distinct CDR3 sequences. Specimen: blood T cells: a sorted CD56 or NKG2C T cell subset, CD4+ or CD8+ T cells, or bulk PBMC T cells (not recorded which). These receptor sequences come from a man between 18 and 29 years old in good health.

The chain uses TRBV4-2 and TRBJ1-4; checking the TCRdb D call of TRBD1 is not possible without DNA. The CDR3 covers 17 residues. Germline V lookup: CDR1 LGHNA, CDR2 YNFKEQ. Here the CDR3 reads CASSLLSQGATNEKLFF.

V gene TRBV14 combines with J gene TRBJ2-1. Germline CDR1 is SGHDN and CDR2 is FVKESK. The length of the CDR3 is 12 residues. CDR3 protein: CASRPYQDEQFF.

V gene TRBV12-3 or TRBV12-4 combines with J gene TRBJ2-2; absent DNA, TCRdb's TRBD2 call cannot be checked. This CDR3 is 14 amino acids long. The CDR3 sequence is CASSALLEAGELFF.

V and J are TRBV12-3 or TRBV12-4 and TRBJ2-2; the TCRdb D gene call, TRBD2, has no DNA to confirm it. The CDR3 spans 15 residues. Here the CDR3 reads CAIQLAGEGTGELFF.